The 19 T cell receptor beta chains listed next were all sequenced from one sample in a study of Ad26.COV2.S vaccination and SARS-CoV-2 variants. Clones were read by immunoSEQ multiplex PCR, and TCRdb kept only the in-frame ones, dropping some. Among some 300,000 clones listed, about 86% were seen once. Treatment in this sample: about 20 received Ad26.COV2.S at low or high dose, single or two shots; roughly five received placebo; per-sample allocation not given. Each sample was drawn 63 days after the first injection (of vaccine or placebo). Sequencing was performed on peripheral blood, taken in a trial of Ad26.COV2.S vaccine versus placebo. These receptors originate from a person aged 18-65 years who received the Ad26.COV2.S COVID-19 vaccine or a placebo.

In its sample, this clone was seen a few times. The chain employs TRBV5-6 and TRBJ1-2, with unresolved D. This CDR3 has 12 residues. The germline V gene encodes CDR1 SGHDT and CDR2 YYEEEE. V dropped 3 bases and J dropped 5 bases, with 8 bases sitting between them. In DNA form, the CDR3 reads TGTGCCAGCAGCTCCAACAGATATGGCTACACCTTC. Translation gives CASSSNRYGYTF.

V is TRBV4-1 and J is TRBJ1-2; D might be TRBD1 (6 bases). This CDR3 is 11 amino acids long. With 4 bases removed from V and 8 bases from J, the gap between germline ends came to 8 bases. The germline V gene encodes CDR1 MGHRA and CDR2 YSYEKL. CDR3 nucleotide sequence: TGCGCCAGCAGCCGGGGGGGCGGCTACACCTTC. Encoded protein: CASSRGGGYTF.

The chain couples TRBV7-2 to TRBJ2-7; D unresolved. Trimming left V 1 base short and J 4 bases short, with 17 bases between. This CDR3 comprises 16 residues. Germline values: CDR1 SGHTA, CDR2 FQGNSA. The CDR3 reads CASSLDQAVSRYEQYF. The CDR3 coding sequence is TGTGCCAGCAGCTTAGATCAGGCAGTTTCCCGGTACGAGCAGTACTTC.

The CDR3 DNA reads as TGTGCCATCAGTGAAACAAAGGACTATGGCTACACCTTC. It specifies CAISETKDYGYTF. The gene calls are TRBV10-3 and TRBJ1-2; no clear D gene. CDR3 size: 13 residues. Germline CDR1 is ENHRY and CDR2 is SYGVKD. V dropped 3 bases and J dropped 3 bases, with 8 bases sitting between them.

The chain joins TRBV5-8 to TRBJ2-5; no clear D gene. The germline gives CDR1 SGHTS, CDR2 YDEGEE. The CDR3 consists of 12 residues. V was clipped by 6 bases and J by 5 bases, with 11 bases between them. CDR3 coding DNA: TGTGCCAGCACCCTAGTCCCGGAGACCCAGTACTTC. Translating it yields CASTLVPETQYF.

The rearrangement links TRBV5-4 to TRBJ2-3; 8 bases match TRBD1. The CDR3 consists of 16 residues. The J segment lost 5 bases and the V segment lost 4 bases, leaving 12 bases of the junction unmatched. Per the germline V gene, CDR1 is SGHNT and CDR2 is YYREEE (reference sequence). CDR3 DNA sequence: TGTGCCAGCAGCCGGGGGACAGGAGATCTTCTAGATACGCAGTATTTT. It translates to CASSRGTGDLLDTQYF.

The rearrangement uses TRBV11-3 and TRBJ1-5; 7 bases line up with TRBD1. This CDR3 is built from 18 residues. Germline V lookup: CDR1 SGHNT, CDR2 YENEEA. V lost 5 bases and J lost 0; bases outside the gene matches: 13. This chain's CDR3 is CASSAGTRDSYSNQPQHF. CDR3 bases: TGTGCCAGCAGCGCAGGGACCCGGGACAGTTATAGCAATCAGCCCCAGCATTTT.

This chain connects TRBV5-4 to TRBJ1-4, with a possible D match to TRBD1 (5 bases). The V end was cut by 0 bases, the J end by 0 bases, with 15 bases between. CDR3 length: 18 amino acids. Per germline, CDR1 SGHNT and CDR2 YYREEE (reference sequence). The CDR3 coding sequence is TGTGCCAGCAGCTTGGGACACATCGGGGGAGCAACTAATGAAAAACTGTTTTTT. As protein: CASSLGHIGGATNEKLFF.

This chain connects TRBV6-1 to TRBJ1-2; the D gene is possibly TRBD1 (5 bases). Trimming took 0 bases from V and 4 from J, leaving 12 bases between them. The germline V gene has CDR1 MNHNS and CDR2 SASEGT. The CDR3 covers 15 residues. CDR3 DNA sequence: TGTGCCAGCAGTGAAGCCCCGGGGGGGGTCTATGGCTACACCTTC. Protein product: CASSEAPGGVYGYTF.

The rearrangement uses TRBV11-2 and TRBJ2-1; 12 bases are shared with TRBD2. The CDR3 sequence is 15 residues long. The ends lost 3 bases at V and 6 bases at J; junction bases unmatched: 3. Germline CDR1 SGHAT, CDR2 FQNNGV. The CDR3 DNA reads TGTGCCAGCAGCTTCACTAGCGGGGGGCGCAATGAGCAGTTCTTC. Amino acids: CASSFTSGGRNEQFF.

J is TRBJ2-3 and V is TRBV29-1; tentatively, D is TRBD1 (5 bases). V was pared by 1 base and J by 0 bases, with 11 bases between. The CDR3 has 15 residues. Germline values: CDR1 SQVTM, CDR2 ANQGSEA. CDR3 in DNA: TGCAGCGTTGAAGGGACAAGTGGGAGCACAGATACGCAGTATTTT. Translated, it gives CSVEGTSGSTDTQYF.

The chain uses TRBV6-1 and TRBJ2-5, with a possible D match to TRBD1 (6 bases). CDR3 length: 14 residues. CDR1 is MNHNS, CDR2 SASEGT, per germline. The V gene lost 1 base and the J gene lost 5 bases, with 11 bases spanning the gap. CDR3 protein: CASSEDRAAETQYF. Here the CDR3 DNA reads TGTGCCAGCAGTGAAGACAGGGCCGCGGAGACCCAGTACTTC.

The rearrangement joins TRBV5-4 to TRBJ2-3; D unresolved. Germline loops: CDR1 SGHNT, CDR2 YYREEE (reference sequence). V was clipped by 2 bases and J by 4 bases, with 5 bases between them. The CDR3 sequence is 12 residues long. CDR3 sequence (DNA): TGTGCCAGCAGCTTTCATTCAGATACGCAGTATTTT. The encoded protein is CASSFHSDTQYF.

In this sample, this clone turned up a few times. The chain carries TRBV4-3 and TRBJ1-1; D gene ambiguous. Germline V gives CDR1 LGHNA, CDR2 YSLEER. Trimming pared 0 bases from V and 0 bases from J, leaving 8 bases between. CDR3 length: 15 amino acids. CDR3 coding DNA: TGCGCCAGCAGCCAAGAGGGGAGGATGAACACTGAAGCTTTCTTT. Its translation is CASSQEGRMNTEAFF.

V usage is TRBV14 and J usage is TRBJ2-1; D is perhaps TRBD1 (5 bases). With 5 bases removed from V and 1 base from J, the gap between germline ends came to 12 bases. There are 15 residues in the CDR3. In germline, CDR1 is SGHDN, CDR2 FVKESK. The CDR3 spells CASSMGQGSYNEQFF. CDR3 sequence (DNA): TGTGCCAGCAGCATGGGGCAGGGATCCTACAATGAGCAGTTCTTC.

The genes are TRBV7-2 and TRBJ1-5; D gene uncertain. The germline V and J ends were trimmed by 0 bases and 2 bases, with 11 bases remaining between them. Per the germline V gene, CDR1 is SGHTA and CDR2 is FQGNSA. This CDR3 is 16 amino acids long. The CDR3 loop is CASSLAIPTGNQPQHF. DNA of the CDR3: TGTGCCAGCAGCTTAGCGATTCCCACAGGCAATCAGCCCCAGCATTTT.

This chain connects TRBV29-1 to TRBJ2-1; D not resolved. The CDR3 consists of 12 residues. Trimming removed 4 bases at V and 9 bases at J, with 13 bases between. Germline CDR1 reads SQVTM; CDR2 reads ANQGSEA. In DNA, the CDR3 is TGCAGCGTTGTAGGTCCGGCACTTGAGCAGTTCTTC. Amino acid sequence: CSVVGPALEQFF.

The V gene is TRBV4-3, the J gene TRBJ1-1; D not certain. V dropped 1 base and J dropped 1 base, with 7 bases sitting between them. The CDR3 contains 14 residues. Germline V lookup: CDR1 LGHNA, CDR2 YSLEER. CDR3 region: CASSQALANTEAFF. For the CDR3, the DNA is TGCGCCAGCAGCCAAGCCCTAGCGAACACTGAAGCTTTCTTT.

The chain joins TRBV27 to TRBJ2-7; no reliable D call. This CDR3 has 14 amino acids. Germline CDR1 reads MNHEY; CDR2 reads SMNVEV (reference sequence). The V gene lost 6 bases and the J gene lost 0 bases, with 12 bases spanning the gap. The CDR3 reads CASSQFDDSYEQYF. For the CDR3, the DNA is TGTGCCAGCAGCCAATTTGACGACTCCTACGAGCAGTACTTC.